This TCR beta chain was observed in a study of monozygotic twins with inflammatory bowel disease. Overall study results and limits: Evidence failed to back one strong IBD-linked signal or clonotype.

About this clonotype itself: Its antigen is undetermined.

Germline V gene lookup returns CDR1 MNHEY and CDR2 SVGEGT. CDR3 length: 13 amino acids. From whole blood, total RNA was isolated without any sorting of T cells. Eight distinct reactions (per sample) were used to make the cDNA. From its re-call of the 5' RACE reads, TCRdb lists each CDR3 protein once, without DNA. The sample's table shows fewer than 450,000 distinct CDR3 sequences. The genes are TRBV6-2 or TRBV6-3 and TRBJ1-1; no DNA is available, so the TRBD1 call from TCRdb remains unchecked. This clonotype was sampled from a human donor with ulcerative colitis or Crohn's disease, or a healthy co-twin of an affected twin (not recorded which). What was sequenced was blood. The CDR3 sequence: CASLDRAFTEAFF.